This entry describes one TCR beta chain. V shed 2 bases, J shed 7 bases, and the junction held 3 bases outside the gene matches. CDR3 length: 14 residues. From germline, CDR1 is KGHSH and CDR2 LQKENI. This sample is drawn from a study of blood T cell repertoires in COVID-19. Authors' processing steps: Cell counts per sample came from amplifying reference gene primers. Generated by immunoSEQ multiplex PCR, the TCRdb table keeps only in-frame clones and is missing some. The DNA gave D and trimming, while V, J and clone size come from that table. The table includes some 300,000 clones, approximately 88% detected once.

Material for sequencing was peripheral blood. This rearrangement joins TRBV18 to TRBJ1-2; 11 bases fit TRBD1. This receptor was obtained from a woman in her twenties or thirties who had recovered from COVID-19. This chain's CDR3 is CASSPGQGAGGYTF. The CDR3 region has the DNA TGTGCCAGCTCACCAGGACAGGGGGCTGGTGGCTACACCTTC.